The present TCR beta chain was sequenced within a study of cytomegalovirus exposure and HLA in healthy donors. This CDR3 region has 16 residues. V shed 3 bases and J 1 base; nucleotides not matched to a gene: 3. The germline CDR1 and CDR2 sequences are LNHDA and SQIVND (reference sequence). This clone was counted a few times. Its specificity is not known. Study-level points and caveats: HLA restriction was apparent for most CMV-associated TCR beta chains in a later analysis. High sensitivity and specificity were reportedly achieved when the classifier diagnosed cytomegalovirus status.

The PCR contained 60 Vbeta and 13 Jbeta primers. TCRdb's table, derived via immunoSEQ multiplex PCR, lists solely in-frame clones and lacks some. The profile shows some 130,000 clones, around 80% of them singletons. This receptor was obtained from a young man in good health. The sequenced sample was PBMCs. The chain has TRBV19 and TRBJ2-7; 13 bases fit TRBD2. The CDR3 protein is CASSIRGLAGSYEQYF. Written as DNA, the CDR3 is TGTGCCAGTAGTATTAGGGGACTAGCGGGATCCTACGAGCAGTACTTC.